Listed below are T cell receptor beta chains from one sample, sequenced in a study of blood T cell repertoires in COVID-19. Only in-frame clones appear in the TCRdb table, and some are missing; sequencing was by immunoSEQ multiplex PCR. The repertoire holds 150,000 or so clones, approximately 90% seen once, with approximately 10% in the top ten. Source material: peripheral blood. All receptors come from a middle-aged man with acute or convalescent COVID-19. Each CDR3 is given with its conserved first and last residue. D genes are given only for firm matches. Part of the rows lack a size; the others show once, few, many or a class for expanded clones.

cdr3_length	clone_size	d_call	v_call	j_call	cdr3_nt	cdr3_aa
15	.	TRBD1	TRBV7-2	TRBJ2-2	TGTGCCAGCAGCCCCGGGACAGGGATAGCCGGGGAGCTGTTTTTT	CASSPGTGIAGELFF
16	.	TRBD1	TRBV7-2	TRBJ1-5	TGTGCCAGCAGCATATATTGGGGACAGACAGATCAGCCCCAGCATTTT	CASSIYWGQTDQPQHF
13	.	.	TRBV12-3/TRBV12-4	TRBJ1-1	TGTGCCAGCGAAAGGAGGGGAAACACTGAAGCTTTCTTT	CASERRGNTEAFF
15	.	.	TRBV5-1	TRBJ1-1	TGCGCCAGCAGCTTGGGGTCAGGGATGGCCACTGAAGCTTTCTTT	CASSLGSGMATEAFF
18	.	TRBD2	TRBV7-9	TRBJ2-7	TGTGCCAGCAGCTTAGGGGCGCGGGGGGGGTTTCGACCCTACGAGCAGTACTTC	CASSLGARGGFRPYEQYF
14	.	.	TRBV3-1/TRBV3-2	TRBJ1-4	TGTGCCAGCAGCCCGATTTCCTCGGATGAAAAACTGTTTTTT	CASSPISSDEKLFF
13	.	.	TRBV6-5	TRBJ1-3	TGTGCCAGCGGCATCGGACTCGGAAACACCATATATTTT	CASGIGLGNTIYF
16	.	TRBD2	TRBV6-5	TRBJ2-3	TGTGCCAGCAGTTACTACAGCGGGAAGCGTGGAGATACGCAGTATTTT	CASSYYSGKRGDTQYF
14	.	.	TRBV4-1	TRBJ1-3	TGCGCCAGCAGCCAAGATAGTCCTGGAAACACCATATATTTT	CASSQDSPGNTIYF
14	.	.	TRBV7-9	TRBJ2-3	TGTGCCAGCACCTCCCTTGGGTTGACGGGTACGCAGTATTTT	CASTSLGLTGTQYF
13	.	.	TRBV12-3/TRBV12-4	TRBJ1-1	TGTGCCAGCAGTCAAAGCCAGGTAACTGAAGCTTTCTTT	CASSQSQVTEAFF
14	.	.	TRBV7-6	TRBJ2-7	TGTGCCAGCAGCTTTGGACCGGGATACTACGAGCAGTACTTC	CASSFGPGYYEQYF
19	.	TRBD1	TRBV7-2	TRBJ1-2	TGTGCCAGCAGCTTATCCCCGTACGGACAGGGGGCGCCTCACTATGGCTACACCTTC	CASSLSPYGQGAPHYGYTF
12	.	TRBD1	TRBV27	TRBJ1-2	TGTGCCACCCGGGACAGGTTCTATGGCTACACCTTC	CATRDRFYGYTF
14	.	.	TRBV6-5	TRBJ2-7	TGTGCCAGCAGCAAGGGGGATCCTAGGGACGAGCAGTACTTC	CASSKGDPRDEQYF
17	.	TRBD1	TRBV19	TRBJ1-4	TGTGCCAGTAGTGCCCTGGCGGGGACAGTTAAGAATGAAAAACTGTTTTTT	CASSALAGTVKNEKLFF
13	once	TRBD1	TRBV6-6	TRBJ1-4	TGTGCCAGCAGCTCAGGGGGCGGGGAAAAACTGTTTTTT	CASSSGGGEKLFF
18	.	TRBD2	TRBV9	TRBJ2-5	TGTGCCAGCAGCGGATCTGGACTAGCGGGGGGTGGCCAAGAGACCCAGTACTTC	CASSGSGLAGGGQETQYF
15	.	TRBD2	TRBV4-2	TRBJ2-1	TGTGCCAGCAGCCCAGGGCGGGGGGGCCGCAATGAGCAGTTCTTC	CASSPGRGGRNEQFF
12	once	TRBD1	TRBV5-1	TRBJ1-2	TGCGCCAGCAGCGAAACAGGGGATGGCTACACCTTC	CASSETGDGYTF
15	.	TRBD1	TRBV6-5	TRBJ2-7	TGTGCCAGCAGTTACTCTAGGACAGGGGCCTACGAGCAGTACTTC	CASSYSRTGAYEQYF
17	.	TRBD2	TRBV29-1	TRBJ2-1	TGCAGCGTTGTCTCGGGTGGTAGCGGGGGCTCCTACAATGAGCAGTTCTTC	CSVVSGGSGGSYNEQFF
15	.	.	TRBV5-1	TRBJ1-1	TGCGCCAGCAGCTTGGGTCTGGGGGCCCTCGCTGAAGCTTTCTTT	CASSLGLGALAEAFF
13	.	.	TRBV5-6	TRBJ1-2	TGTGCCAGCAGCTTTGCAGGGGAGTATGGCTACACCTTC	CASSFAGEYGYTF
15	.	TRBD1	TRBV6-5	TRBJ1-6	TGTGCCAGCAGCCTACAGGGGGCCAGTAATTCACCCCTCCACTTT	CASSLQGASNSPLHF
15	.	.	TRBV5-1	TRBJ2-1	TGCGCCAGCAGCTTGCAGGCAGGTACCTTCAATGAGCAGTTCTTC	CASSLQAGTFNEQFF
17	.	.	TRBV5-4	TRBJ2-1	TGTGCCAGCAGCCAGGGGCAGGGGACGCCCTCCTACAATGAGCAGTTCTTC	CASSQGQGTPSYNEQFF
15	.	TRBD1	TRBV5-1	TRBJ2-5	TGCGCCAGCAGCTTACTCAGGACAGGGCAAGAGACCCAGTACTTC	CASSLLRTGQETQYF
13	.	.	TRBV5-1	TRBJ1-1	TGCGCCAGCAGCGAACAGGGTGCATTTGAAGCTTTCTTT	CASSEQGAFEAFF
13	.	.	TRBV2	TRBJ1-1	TGTGCCAGCACATGGGGGGGAAACACTGAAGCTTTCTTT	CASTWGGNTEAFF
13	.	TRBD1	TRBV6-5	TRBJ1-1	TGTGCCAGCACCAGGACAGGGGGCACTGAAGCTTTCTTT	CASTRTGGTEAFF
10	.	.	TRBV4-1	TRBJ1-1	TGCGCCAGCGTGGGGAGTGAAGCTTTCTTT	CASVGSEAFF
17	.	TRBD1	TRBV4-2	TRBJ1-2	TGTGCCAGCAGCCCCCAAGCAAGGGGGCCCTACACCTATGGCTACACCTTC	CASSPQARGPYTYGYTF
13	few	TRBD1	TRBV4-1	TRBJ1-2	TGCGCCAGCGCGGACAGGGCTCTTTATGGCTACACCTTC	CASADRALYGYTF
15	.	.	TRBV3-1/TRBV3-2	TRBJ1-3	TGTGCCAGCAGCCAAGGACGGACAAGGGGAAACACCATATATTTT	CASSQGRTRGNTIYF
14	.	.	TRBV28	TRBJ1-2	TGTGCAGTACCTTATCAGGGTCTGGCCTATGGCTACACCTTC	CAVPYQGLAYGYTF
13	.	.	TRBV12-3/TRBV12-4	TRBJ1-4	TGTGCCAGCACCGACACCCTCGACGAAAAACTGTTTTTT	CASTDTLDEKLFF
14	.	.	TRBV6-5	TRBJ2-3	TGTGCCAGCAGTAAGACTAGTGTCCCAGATACGCAGTATTTT	CASSKTSVPDTQYF
15	.	.	TRBV6-5	TRBJ1-1	TGTGCCAGCAGCCTCCAGGGGCTGCTGGACACTGAAGCTTTCTTT	CASSLQGLLDTEAFF
13	once	.	TRBV19	TRBJ1-1	TGTGCCAGTAATGGAGACAGTCACACTGAAGCTTTCTTT	CASNGDSHTEAFF
17	.	.	TRBV18	TRBJ2-3	TGTGCCAGCTCACCACCGGGCCAGGTTGCTAGCACAGATACGCAGTATTTT	CASSPPGQVASTDTQYF
17	.	.	TRBV3-1/TRBV3-2	TRBJ2-6	TGTGCCAGCAGCCAAGGTGCAGGCCGCTCTGGGGCCAACGTCCTGACTTTC	CASSQGAGRSGANVLTF
18	.	TRBD2	TRBV7-2	TRBJ2-1	TGTGCCAGCACCCAGAACCCGCGGGGGGGAGGGGCGCGGAATGAGCAGTTCTTC	CASTQNPRGGGARNEQFF
15	.	TRBD1	TRBV5-4	TRBJ2-3	TGTGCCAGCAGCTCTACAGGGGAAGGAACAGATACGCAGTATTTT	CASSSTGEGTDTQYF
16	.	TRBD2	TRBV10-3	TRBJ2-2	TGTGCCATCAGTCGTCACTTAGCGGGGGGCACCGGGGAGCTGTTTTTT	CAISRHLAGGTGELFF
15	.	.	TRBV27	TRBJ2-3	TGTGCCAGCAGTTACCCCGGTTTGGGGGCTGATACGCAGTATTTT	CASSYPGLGADTQYF
13	.	.	TRBV10-1	TRBJ2-7	TGCGCCAGCAGTGAGAGGGGTCGCTACGAGCAGTACTTC	CASSERGRYEQYF
14	.	.	TRBV7-6	TRBJ1-1	TGTGCCAGCAGTCTCCTCGGGCCAGGGACTGAAGCTTTCTTT	CASSLLGPGTEAFF
14	.	TRBD1	TRBV19	TRBJ1-5	TGTGCCAGTAGTATTAGACAGGGGAATCAGCCCCAGCATTTT	CASSIRQGNQPQHF
13	.	.	TRBV4-1	TRBJ1-1	TGCGCCAGCAGTCACCCAGGGTACACTGAAGCTTTCTTT	CASSHPGYTEAFF
13	.	.	TRBV11-3	TRBJ1-1	TGTGCCAGCAGCTCGACTCGGGGGGCTGAAGCTTTCTTT	CASSSTRGAEAFF
12	few	TRBD1	TRBV2	TRBJ1-1	TGTGCCAGCCAAGACAGGGCCGATGAAGCTTTCTTT	CASQDRADEAFF
14	.	.	TRBV11-3	TRBJ2-3	TGTGCCAGCAGCGAGCGGTTTTCCACAGATACGCAGTATTTT	CASSERFSTDTQYF
14	.	TRBD1	TRBV19	TRBJ1-5	TGTGCCAGTACAAAGGGGGCGAGGAATCAGCCCCAGCATTTT	CASTKGARNQPQHF
13	.	.	TRBV2	TRBJ1-1	TGTGCCAGCACTCCGCAGGAGAACACTGAAGCTTTCTTT	CASTPQENTEAFF